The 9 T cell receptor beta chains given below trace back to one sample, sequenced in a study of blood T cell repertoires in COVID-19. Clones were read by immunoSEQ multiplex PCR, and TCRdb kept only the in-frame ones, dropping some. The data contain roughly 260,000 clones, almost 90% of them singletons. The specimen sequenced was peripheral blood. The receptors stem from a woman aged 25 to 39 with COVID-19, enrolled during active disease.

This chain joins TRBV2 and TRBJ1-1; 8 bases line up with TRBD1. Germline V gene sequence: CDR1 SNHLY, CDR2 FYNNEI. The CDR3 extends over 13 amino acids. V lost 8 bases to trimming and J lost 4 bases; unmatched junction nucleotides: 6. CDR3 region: CASGDRRGTEAFF. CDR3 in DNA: TGTGCCAGCGGGGACAGGAGAGGCACTGAAGCTTTCTTT.

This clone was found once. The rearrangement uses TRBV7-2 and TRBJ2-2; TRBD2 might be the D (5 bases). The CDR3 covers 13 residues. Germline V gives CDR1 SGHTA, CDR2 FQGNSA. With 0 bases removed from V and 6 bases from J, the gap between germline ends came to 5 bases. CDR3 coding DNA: TGTGCCAGCAGCTTAGCGAGGGCCGGGGAGCTGTTTTTT. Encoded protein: CASSLARAGELFF.

The CDR3 nucleotides read TGTGCCAGCAGCGTTAGCGGGAGGGCCGGCGGGGAGCTGTTTTTT. Protein sequence: CASSVSGRAGGELFF. The chain has TRBV6-6 and TRBJ2-2; 11 bases match TRBD2. V dropped 6 bases and J dropped 7; count of bases not matched to a gene: 7. This CDR3 has 15 residues. Germline V gene sequence: CDR1 MNHNY, CDR2 SVGAGI (reference sequence).

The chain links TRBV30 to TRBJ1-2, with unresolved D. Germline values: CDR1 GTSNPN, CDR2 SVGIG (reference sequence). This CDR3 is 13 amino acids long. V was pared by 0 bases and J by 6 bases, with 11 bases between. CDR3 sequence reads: CAWSVEQADGYTF. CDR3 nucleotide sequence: TGTGCCTGGAGTGTAGAGCAGGCCGATGGCTACACCTTC.

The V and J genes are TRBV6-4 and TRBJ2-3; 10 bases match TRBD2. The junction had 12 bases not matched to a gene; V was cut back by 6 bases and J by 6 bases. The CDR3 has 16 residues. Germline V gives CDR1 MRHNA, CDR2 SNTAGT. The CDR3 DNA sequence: TGTGCCAGCAGCGCCAATGAAGCGGGAGGGGCGGATACGCAGTATTTT. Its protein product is CASSANEAGGADTQYF.

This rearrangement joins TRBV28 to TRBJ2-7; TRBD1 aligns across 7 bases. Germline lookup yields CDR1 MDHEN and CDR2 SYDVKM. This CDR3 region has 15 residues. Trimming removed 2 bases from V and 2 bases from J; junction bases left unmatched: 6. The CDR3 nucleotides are TGTGCCAGCAGTTTACCGACAGGGCCTACCTACGAGCAGTACTTC. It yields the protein CASSLPTGPTYEQYF.

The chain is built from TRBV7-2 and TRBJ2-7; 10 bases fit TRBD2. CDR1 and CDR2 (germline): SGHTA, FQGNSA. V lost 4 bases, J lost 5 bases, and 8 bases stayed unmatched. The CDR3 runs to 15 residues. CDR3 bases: TGTGCCAGCAGCTCCGTAGCGGGAGGCTCAAACGAGCAGTACTTC. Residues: CASSSVAGGSNEQYF.

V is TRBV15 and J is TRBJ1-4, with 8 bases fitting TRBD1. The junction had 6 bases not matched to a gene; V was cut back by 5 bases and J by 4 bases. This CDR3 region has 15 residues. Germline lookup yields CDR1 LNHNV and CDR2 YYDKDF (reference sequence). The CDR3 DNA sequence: TGTGCCACCAGCTCACCAGGGGGCCATAATGAAAAACTGTTTTTT. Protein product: CATSSPGGHNEKLFF. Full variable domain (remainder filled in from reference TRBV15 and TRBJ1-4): DAMVIQNPRYQVTQFGKPVTLSCSQTLNHNVMYWYQQKSSQAPKLLFHYYDKDFNNEADTPDNFQSRRPNTSFCFLDIRSPGLGDTAMYLCATSSPGGHNEKLFFGSGTQLSVL.

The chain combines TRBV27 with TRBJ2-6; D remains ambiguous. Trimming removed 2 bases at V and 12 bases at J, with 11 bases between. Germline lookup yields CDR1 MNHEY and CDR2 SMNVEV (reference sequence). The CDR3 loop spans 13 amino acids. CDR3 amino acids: CASSLGHPAVLTF. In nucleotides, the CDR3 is TGTGCCAGCAGTTTAGGGCACCCCGCCGTCCTGACTTTC.